Detailed here is one TCR beta chain. The antigen remains unidentified. These data originate in a study of blood T cells in healthy people across ages. Study-wide findings and caveats: Across samples, TCR beta diversity tracked strongly with naive T cell percentage.

It was with a sample-barcoded 5' primer and a J-beta primer mix that a second PCR of roughly 7 to 12 cycles was run. Every cDNA molecule bore a tag from a template-switch adaptor containing 12 random nucleotides. TCRdb independently ran MiXCR on the 5' RACE reads; one entry per CDR3 protein. The sample has approximately 1.5 million distinct CDR3 sequences, 35% to 45% seen once. The ends were cut back, 8 bases at V and 0 bases at J, with 10 bases in the middle. The CDR3 is made up of 14 amino acids. CDR1 and CDR2 (germline): MGHDK, SYGVNS. This TCR was recovered from a woman aged 18-35 years in good health. V gene TRBV25-1 combines with J gene TRBJ1-4; no clear D. The sample was blood. In DNA form, the CDR3 reads TGTGCCAGCGGAAAAGCTGCAACTAATGAAAAACTGTTTTTT. Translating it yields CASGKAATNEKLFF.